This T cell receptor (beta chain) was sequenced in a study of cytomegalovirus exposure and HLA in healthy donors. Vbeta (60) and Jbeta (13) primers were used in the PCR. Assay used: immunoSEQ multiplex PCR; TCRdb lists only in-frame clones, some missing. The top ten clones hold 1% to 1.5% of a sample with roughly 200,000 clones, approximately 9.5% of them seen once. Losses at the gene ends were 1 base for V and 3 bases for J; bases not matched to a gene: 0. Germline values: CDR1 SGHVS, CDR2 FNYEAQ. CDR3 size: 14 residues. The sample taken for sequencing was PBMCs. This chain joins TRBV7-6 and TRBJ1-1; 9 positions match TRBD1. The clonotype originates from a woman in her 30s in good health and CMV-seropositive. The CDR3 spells CASSLGTGDTEAFF. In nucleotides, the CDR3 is TGTGCCAGCAGCTTAGGGACAGGGGACACTGAAGCTTTCTTT.